Sequencing of this T cell receptor (beta chain) was carried out in a study of post-analysis software for immune sequencing data. Study-level results: Significantly lower normalized Chao1 diversity was seen in multiple sclerosis patients than in controls. Patients had higher frequencies than controls of about 5 TRBV segments, including TRBV5-6, TRBV5-1 and TRBV20-1.

On this clonotype: Its target is unknown.

TCR beta cDNA libraries had unique molecular identifiers. TCRdb re-derived calls from the PCR reads in MiXCR, one entry per CDR3 protein. The data contain hundreds of thousands of distinct CDR3 sequences, 59% of them singletons. After removal of 2 bases from V and 14 bases from J, the junction contained 8 bases not matched to a gene. The CDR3 runs 14 residues. Germline V CDR1 and CDR2: MNHEY, SVGAGI. The sequence was collected from a girl aged 2 to 10 with multiple sclerosis. Input material: blood. The rearrangement links TRBV6-5 to TRBJ1-6, with TRBD1 identical over 8 bases. The CDR3 loop is CASSYPGQVLSLHF. The DNA for the CDR3 is TGTGCCAGCAGTTACCCGGGACAGGTCTTGTCCCTCCACTTT.